This entry concerns a single TCR beta chain. Assay used: immunoSEQ multiplex PCR; TCRdb lists only in-frame clones, some missing. Of roughly 350,000 clones in the sample, around nine tenths were seen once. This sample was taken from a study of Ad26.COV2.S vaccination and SARS-CoV-2 variants. Described treatment: 15 to 20 received Ad26.COV2.S at low or high dose, single or two shots; roughly five received placebo; per-sample allocation not given. Specimen acquisition occurred on day 63 following the initial vaccine or placebo injection. The clonotype was recovered from a person aged 18-65 years who received the Ad26.COV2.S COVID-19 vaccine or a placebo. The input for sequencing was peripheral blood, taken in a trial of Ad26.COV2.S vaccine versus placebo.

This chain's CDR3 is CASSLAPGQAYGYTF. The CDR3 coding sequence is TGCGCCAGCAGCTTGGCCCCGGGACAGGCCTATGGCTACACCTTC. V usage is TRBV5-1 and J usage is TRBJ1-2, with TRBD1 matching over 8 bases. The germline V gene has CDR1 SGHRS and CDR2 YFSETQ. The CDR3 spans 15 residues. The junction had 5 bases not matched to a gene; V was cut back by 0 bases and J by 4 bases.